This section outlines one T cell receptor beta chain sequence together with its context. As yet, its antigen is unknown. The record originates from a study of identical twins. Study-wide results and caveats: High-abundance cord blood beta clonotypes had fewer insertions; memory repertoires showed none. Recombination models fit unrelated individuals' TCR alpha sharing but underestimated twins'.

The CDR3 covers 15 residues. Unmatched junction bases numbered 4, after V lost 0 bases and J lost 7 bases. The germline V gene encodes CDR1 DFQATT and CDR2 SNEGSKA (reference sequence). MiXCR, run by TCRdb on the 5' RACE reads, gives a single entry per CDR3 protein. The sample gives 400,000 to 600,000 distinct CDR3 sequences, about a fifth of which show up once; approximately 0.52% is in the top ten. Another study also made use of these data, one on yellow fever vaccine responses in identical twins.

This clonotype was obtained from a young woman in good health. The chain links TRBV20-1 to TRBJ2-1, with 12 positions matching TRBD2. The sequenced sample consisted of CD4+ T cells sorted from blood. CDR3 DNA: TGCAGTGCTAGAGAGCGAACTAGCGGGAGGAATGAGCAGTTCTTC. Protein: CSARERTSGRNEQFF.